A selection of T cell receptor beta chains follows, all from one sample in a study of memory CD4+ T cells and cytomegalovirus serostatus. Libraries were prepared by immunoSEQ multiplex PCR; TCRdb keeps only in-frame clonotypes and omits some of them. The sample carries about 100,000 clones, about 80% recorded once. Source material: memory CD4+ T cells from blood. The receptors were sampled from an adult in good health and CMV-seropositive. Both conserved end residues are part of each CDR3. The order of the fields is clone size, D gene, V gene, J gene, CDR3 DNA, CDR3 protein. A D gene is named only where the DNA matches it firmly. The size field is filled for only some rows; it gives once, few, many or a size class.

clone size: .
D gene: TRBD1
V gene: TRBV4-1
J gene: TRBJ2-1
CDR3 DNA: TGCGCCAGCAGCCAGGGACAGGGGGTTAGCGCAAATGAGCAGTTCTTC
CDR3 protein: CASSQGQGVSANEQFF

clone size: .
D gene: TRBD1
V gene: TRBV6-5
J gene: TRBJ1-2
CDR3 DNA: TGTGCCAGTAAAAAAACAGGGGGAAACTATGGCTACACCTTC
CDR3 protein: CASKKTGGNYGYTF

clone size: .
D gene: .
V gene: TRBV14
J gene: TRBJ2-1
CDR3 DNA: TGTGCCAGCAGCCAAGGGTCACACTCCTACAATGAGCAGTTCTTC
CDR3 protein: CASSQGSHSYNEQFF

clone size: .
D gene: .
V gene: TRBV6-1
J gene: TRBJ1-2
CDR3 DNA: TGTGCCAGCAGTGAAGCTAGGCCAGGGAGAAGGGATGGCTACACCTTC
CDR3 protein: CASSEARPGRRDGYTF

clone size: .
D gene: .
V gene: TRBV27
J gene: TRBJ2-1
CDR3 DNA: TGTGCCAGCAGTTATTTGGGTGGCTACAATGAGCAGTTCTTC
CDR3 protein: CASSYLGGYNEQFF

clone size: .
D gene: .
V gene: TRBV29-1
J gene: TRBJ2-3
CDR3 DNA: TGCAGCGTTGAAGATCAGCTAGCCGATACGCAGTATTTT
CDR3 protein: CSVEDQLADTQYF

clone size: once
D gene: .
V gene: TRBV7-3
J gene: TRBJ1-3
CDR3 DNA: TGTGCCAGCAGCCGTACCCCCGACAGCGGAAACACCATATATTTT
CDR3 protein: CASSRTPDSGNTIYF

clone size: .
D gene: .
V gene: TRBV21-1
J gene: TRBJ2-7
CDR3 DNA: TGTGCCAGCAGCAAAGAAGGGACAGGTCCCTCCTACGAGCAGTACTTC
CDR3 protein: CASSKEGTGPSYEQYF

clone size: .
D gene: .
V gene: TRBV11-3
J gene: TRBJ2-1
CDR3 DNA: TGTGCCAGCGCTCGTAGGAGCGAGGGGAATGAGCAGTTCTTC
CDR3 protein: CASARRSEGNEQFF

clone size: once
D gene: TRBD1
V gene: TRBV6-1
J gene: TRBJ2-3
CDR3 DNA: TGTGCCAGCAGTGATCAAATAGACAGGGGAGGCACAGATACGCAGTATTTT
CDR3 protein: CASSDQIDRGGTDTQYF

clone size: once
D gene: .
V gene: TRBV28
J gene: TRBJ2-1
CDR3 DNA: TGTGCCAGCAGTTCTACTATCGATGAGCAGTTCTTC
CDR3 protein: CASSSTIDEQFF

clone size: .
D gene: .
V gene: TRBV27
J gene: TRBJ1-1
CDR3 DNA: TGTGCCACCCCCGTTACAGAGAACACTGAAGCTTTCTTT
CDR3 protein: CATPVTENTEAFF

clone size: .
D gene: .
V gene: TRBV28
J gene: TRBJ1-4
CDR3 DNA: TGTGCCAGCAGTTTCGAAGTTGGAAAACTGTTTTTT
CDR3 protein: CASSFEVGKLFF

clone size: .
D gene: .
V gene: TRBV5-1
J gene: TRBJ1-4
CDR3 DNA: TGCGCCAGCAGCTTGGAGACAGGTGGAACTAATGAAAAACTGTTTTTT
CDR3 protein: CASSLETGGTNEKLFF

clone size: .
D gene: TRBD1
V gene: TRBV2
J gene: TRBJ1-4
CDR3 DNA: TGTGCCAGCAGTGAAGCAAGGCCCGGGACAGGGAATGAAAAACTGTTTTTT
CDR3 protein: CASSEARPGTGNEKLFF

clone size: .
D gene: .
V gene: TRBV5-1
J gene: TRBJ2-1
CDR3 DNA: TGCGCCAGCAGCCCGGGTCCCCGGGACGTTCACAATGAGCAGTTCTTC
CDR3 protein: CASSPGPRDVHNEQFF

clone size: .
D gene: .
V gene: TRBV7-9
J gene: TRBJ2-7
CDR3 DNA: TGTGCCAGCAGACCACTCCATTTCGAAGGCTACGAGCAGTACTTC
CDR3 protein: CASRPLHFEGYEQYF

clone size: .
D gene: .
V gene: TRBV29-1
J gene: TRBJ1-1
CDR3 DNA: TGCAGCGTTGGGGGGGCAGGCCCGGCTTTCTTT
CDR3 protein: CSVGGAGPAFF

clone size: once
D gene: TRBD2
V gene: TRBV9
J gene: TRBJ2-2
CDR3 DNA: TGTGCCAGCAGCTCGGGACTAGCGGGACACGGGGAGCTGTTTTTT
CDR3 protein: CASSSGLAGHGELFF

clone size: .
D gene: .
V gene: TRBV5-1
J gene: TRBJ2-3
CDR3 DNA: TGCGCCAGCAGCTTGGCGGGTAGCGACACAGATACGCAGTATTTT
CDR3 protein: CASSLAGSDTDTQYF

clone size: .
D gene: TRBD2
V gene: TRBV18
J gene: TRBJ2-1
CDR3 DNA: TGTGCCAGCTCTGAGCGGGAGGGCCTCTCGGGGAATGAGCAGTTCTTC
CDR3 protein: CASSEREGLSGNEQFF

clone size: .
D gene: .
V gene: TRBV2
J gene: TRBJ2-7
CDR3 DNA: TGTGCCAGCAGGCTGGGGAGTTCCCTCTCCTACGAGCAGTACTTC
CDR3 protein: CASRLGSSLSYEQYF

clone size: .
D gene: TRBD2
V gene: TRBV30
J gene: TRBJ2-2
CDR3 DNA: TGTGCCTGGACGGAGCGGGAGAGGTTGAACACCGGGGAGCTGTTTTTT
CDR3 protein: CAWTERERLNTGELFF

clone size: .
D gene: .
V gene: TRBV6-5
J gene: TRBJ1-2
CDR3 DNA: TGTGCCAGCAGTTACGGGGGGGCCTACTATGGCTACACCTTC
CDR3 protein: CASSYGGAYYGYTF